This entry lists 4 T cell receptor beta chains sequenced from one sample in a study of T cell changes during pregnancy in multiple sclerosis. Sequencing was performed with immunoSEQ multiplex PCR; in TCRdb, only in-frame clones are kept and a portion is missing. The data contain more than 25,000 clones, about nine tenths of them singletons. Sample: CD8+ T cells from peripheral blood mononuclear cells, taken in the second trimester of pregnancy. These receptors all come from a female donor in good health, enrolled as a control in a pregnancy study.

The chain links TRBV19 to TRBJ1-2, with D perhaps matching TRBD1 (5 bases). The germline gives CDR1 LNHDA, CDR2 SQIVND (reference sequence). The V end was cut by 6 bases, the J end by 7 bases, with 15 bases between. This CDR3 region has 13 residues. The CDR3 nucleotides read TGTGCCAGTAGGGAGGGGCGAGGAAGTGGCTACACCTTC. Translation gives CASREGRGSGYTF. Using reference TRBV19 and TRBJ1-2 for the parts outside the CDR3, the full variable domain is DGGITQSPKYLFRKEGQNVTLSCEQNLNHDAMYWYRQDPGQGLRLIYYSQIVNDFQKGDIAEGYSVSREKKESFPLTVTSAQKNPTAFYLCASREGRGSGYTFGSGTRLTVV.

V usage is TRBV10-3 and J usage is TRBJ1-2; 10 bases are a match to TRBD1. The germline V gene encodes CDR1 ENHRY and CDR2 SYGVKD. Trimming at V came to 6 bases and at J to 6 bases, leaving 4 bases not matched to a gene. This CDR3 has 13 residues. Written as DNA, the CDR3 is TGTGCCATCAGGGGGACAGGGGAGGATGGCTACACCTTC. It translates to CAIRGTGEDGYTF.

V is TRBV6-5 and J is TRBJ1-1; no clear D. Trimming removed 0 bases at V and 0 bases at J, with 5 bases between. Germline V gene lookup returns CDR1 MNHEY and CDR2 SVGAGI. The CDR3 covers 14 residues. CDR3 in amino acids: CASSYSTLNTEAFF. The CDR3 DNA reads TGTGCCAGCAGTTACTCCACATTGAACACTGAAGCTTTCTTT.

The chain employs TRBV5-1 and TRBJ2-1, with D possibly being TRBD2 (6 bases). This CDR3 has 15 residues. V was pared by 0 bases and J by 9 bases, with 16 bases between. The germline gives CDR1 SGHRS, CDR2 YFSETQ. CDR3 DNA sequence: TGCGCCAGCAGCTTGGAGGGACTCCGTGGAATTGAGCAGTTCTTC. This sequence encodes CASSLEGLRGIEQFF.